This T cell receptor (beta chain) derives from a study of neurological immune-mediated disorders. Unsorted libraries were generated from 2 million PBMCs. These cells had been stored in RNAlater at -80 C. Notes on the study in general: Across subjects, no CDR3 amino acid sequence appeared in expanded clones of more than one subject, a finding that suggested private repertoires in all groups. Phylogenetic grouping assigned the repertoires of 18 of 34 multiple sclerosis patients to a single related-CDR3 cluster, which may represent a signature.

TCRdb analysed the 5' RACE reads with MiXCR anew, one entry per CDR3 protein. The sample shows 30,000 to 40,000 distinct CDR3 sequences, 3.5% to 4% of them seen only once. Worth noting for this clonotype: Antigen unknown. A much larger clonotype is one base distant, so this may be a read error.

In germline, CDR1 is SGHNT, CDR2 YYREEE (reference sequence). The V gene lost 4 bases and the J gene lost 7 bases, with 12 bases spanning the gap. This CDR3 comprises 12 residues. The receptor was derived from a man aged 25-45 years with multiple sclerosis. The V and J genes are TRBV5-4 and TRBJ2-7; D is unclear. Sequences were obtained from PBMCs. CDR3 coding DNA: TGTGCCAGCAGCATCCCCGGTCTGGAGCAGTACTTC. It yields the protein CASSIPGLEQYF.